The 23 T cell receptor beta chains in this list originate from one sample, sequenced in a study of chemoradiotherapy in HPV16-positive cancers. TCRdb's table, derived via immunoSEQ multiplex PCR, lists solely in-frame clones and lacks some. The table lists some 8,600 clones, about 88% of them singletons. The sample here was blood, taken from a patient who underwent chemoradiotherapy. The receptors originated from a human donor with HPV-associated anogenital cancer.

The chain is built from TRBV9 and TRBJ2-5, with D unclear. With 0 bases removed from V and 4 bases from J, the gap between germline ends came to 7 bases. This CDR3 spans 13 amino acids. Germline loops: CDR1 SGDLS, CDR2 YYNGEE. CDR3 bases: TGTGCCAGCAGCGTAGGCGGTGGAGAGACCCAGTACTTC. Its protein product is CASSVGGGETQYF.

CDR3 protein: CASRSGLAPEAFF. The CDR3 bases are TGCGCCAGCAGATCGGGTCTCGCCCCTGAAGCTTTCTTT. The gene calls are TRBV10-1 and TRBJ1-1; D is uncertain. Trimming took off 6 bases at V and 6 bases at J, with 14 bases between the two ends. The CDR3 runs 13 residues. Per the germline V gene, CDR1 is WNHNN and CDR2 is SYGVQD (reference sequence).

The V and J genes are TRBV2 and TRBJ2-7; 12 nucleotides match TRBD2. The germline V gene encodes CDR1 SNHLY and CDR2 FYNNEI. The V segment lost 7 bases and the J segment 2 bases; nucleotides outside the gene matches: 6. CDR3 size: 15 residues. The CDR3, as DNA: TGTGCCAGCAAGGCCCGGACTAGCGGGACCTACGAGCAGTACTTC. This gives the protein CASKARTSGTYEQYF.

In its sample, this clone was seen once. The chain links TRBV11-1 to TRBJ2-2, with D perhaps TRBD1 or TRBD2 (6 bases each). CDR3 length: 16 amino acids. V shed 2 bases and J shed 1 base, with 11 bases lying between them. CDR1 is SGHAT, CDR2 FQDESV, per germline (reference sequence). As DNA, the CDR3 is TGTGCCAGCAGCTTAAGGGGGAGGAGGAACACCGGGGAGCTGTTTTTT. Translating gives CASSLRGRRNTGELFF.

This chain links TRBV28 with TRBJ2-7, with D uncertain. This CDR3 comprises 13 residues. V was clipped by 2 bases and J by 3 bases, with 8 bases between them. Germline V lookup: CDR1 MDHEN, CDR2 SYDVKM. The DNA for the CDR3 is TGTGCCAGCAGTTTACCGGACGACTACGAGCAGTACTTC. It specifies CASSLPDDYEQYF.

V gene TRBV5-1 combines with J gene TRBJ2-2; 7 bases fit TRBD1. The CDR3 has 16 amino acids. The germline V gene encodes CDR1 SGHRS and CDR2 YFSETQ. V shed 1 base and J 2 bases; nucleotides not matched to a gene: 5. DNA of the CDR3: TGCGCCAGCAGCTTGAACAGGGGAGACAACACCGGGGAGCTGTTTTTT. This sequence encodes CASSLNRGDNTGELFF.

This clone was picked up a small number of times. The chain has TRBV6-5 and TRBJ1-5; TRBD1 might be the D (5 bases). Per germline, CDR1 MNHEY and CDR2 SVGAGI. V lost 5 bases and J lost 4, with 12 bases in between. The CDR3 loop spans 14 amino acids. CDR3 loop: CASSLSGLNQPQHF. The CDR3 DNA sequence: TGTGCCAGCAGTCTCTCGGGGCTGAATCAGCCCCAGCATTTT.

A single count supports this clone. V is TRBV20-1 and J is TRBJ1-2, with D unclear. Trimming removed 6 bases at V and 6 bases at J, with 5 bases between. The V gene's germline CDR1 is DFQATT and CDR2 SNEGSKA (reference sequence). This CDR3 is built from 9 residues. CDR3 sequence reads: CSAGDGYTF. As DNA, the CDR3 is TGCAGTGCCGGGGATGGCTACACCTTC.

The V and J genes are TRBV4-1 and TRBJ2-5; the D call may be TRBD1 or TRBD2 (6 bases each). The V end lost 1 base, the J end lost 9 bases, and 21 bases lay between the germline ends. The CDR3 is 16 amino acids. The germline CDR1 and CDR2 sequences are MGHRA and YSYEKL. This chain's CDR3 is CASSQVARGQMEPQYF. As DNA, the CDR3 is TGCGCCAGCAGCCAAGTGGCCCGGGGGCAGATGGAGCCCCAGTACTTC.

The chain uses TRBV7-9 and TRBJ2-2, with 11 positions matching TRBD2. The CDR3 consists of 16 residues. CDR1 SEHNR and CDR2 FQNEAQ come from the germline V gene (reference sequence). The ends lost 8 bases at V and 5 bases at J; junction bases unmatched: 10. The CDR3 is CASVVSLAGGTGELFF. CDR3 DNA: TGTGCCAGCGTGGTCAGCCTAGCGGGAGGTACCGGGGAGCTGTTTTTT.

The V gene is TRBV7-8, the J gene TRBJ1-1; D gene uncertain. Trimming took off 4 bases at V and 8 bases at J, with 20 bases between the two ends. The CDR3 has 15 amino acids. CDR1 SGHVS and CDR2 FQNEAQ come from the germline V gene. The CDR3 spells CASSSDTGALREAFF. For the CDR3, the DNA is TGTGCCAGCAGCTCGGATACGGGAGCTTTGAGAGAAGCTTTCTTT.

This clone was observed a single time. The J gene is TRBJ1-2, the V gene TRBV15; 9 bases match TRBD1. Losses at the gene ends were 4 bases for V and 4 bases for J; bases not matched to a gene: 7. Germline V CDR1 and CDR2: LNHNV, YYDKDF (reference sequence). This CDR3 contains 15 residues. The CDR3 is CATSTGTGIPYGYTF. The CDR3 nucleotides are TGTGCCACCAGCACCGGGACAGGGATCCCCTATGGCTACACCTTC. Full variable domain (rest looked up from reference TRBV15 and TRBJ1-2): DAMVIQNPRYQVTQFGKPVTLSCSQTLNHNVMYWYQQKSSQAPKLLFHYYDKDFNNEADTPDNFQSRRPNTSFCFLDIRSPGLGDTAMYLCATSTGTGIPYGYTFGSGTRLTVV.

The chain links TRBV20-1 to TRBJ2-3; D remains ambiguous. V lost 5 bases to trimming and J lost 0 bases, with 3 bases between them. Germline V gene sequence: CDR1 DFQATT, CDR2 SNEGSKA (reference sequence). The CDR3 consists of 11 residues. CDR3 residues: CSALSTDTQYF. The CDR3 DNA is TGCAGTGCTCTTAGCACAGATACGCAGTATTTT.

The chain has TRBV28 and TRBJ2-5; perhaps D is TRBD1 or TRBD2 (5 bases each). There are 16 residues in the CDR3. Deletions cut 8 bases from V and 0 bases from J, with 19 bases between. Germline values: CDR1 MDHEN, CDR2 SYDVKM. CDR3 region: CASASSGRTDQETQYF. As DNA, the CDR3 is TGTGCCAGCGCCTCCTCGGGGCGGACCGACCAAGAGACCCAGTACTTC.

The genes are TRBV19 and TRBJ1-1; D is unclear. Germline values: CDR1 LNHDA, CDR2 SQIVND (reference sequence). V shed 4 bases and J shed 6 bases, with 9 bases lying between them. The CDR3 is made up of 12 amino acids. CDR3 sequence reads: CASSNRRAEAFF. CDR3 bases: TGTGCCAGTAGTAACAGAAGGGCTGAAGCTTTCTTT.

The rearrangement links TRBV15 to TRBJ2-7; D not resolved. Germline V gene data show CDR1 as LNHNV and CDR2 as YYDKDF (reference sequence). This CDR3 is 13 amino acids long. The V end lost 5 bases, the J end lost 2 bases, and 10 bases lay between the germline ends. The CDR3 DNA sequence: TGTGCCACCAGCTTCCGGGCGGCCTACGAGCAGTACTTC. The encoded protein is CATSFRAAYEQYF.

The gene calls are TRBV25-1 and TRBJ2-5, with D maybe TRBD1 (5 bases). Germline lookup yields CDR1 MGHDK and CDR2 SYGVNS. V gave up 3 bases and J gave up 1 base, with 9 bases separating them. This CDR3 is built from 14 residues. The CDR3 coding sequence is TGTGCCAGCAGTGAGTCAGGGTTCCAAGAGACCCAGTACTTC. Translation: CASSESGFQETQYF.

This clone was counted only a few times. This rearrangement joins TRBV6-6 to TRBJ1-2; perhaps TRBD1 as D (6 bases). The CDR3 is 14 residues long. In germline, CDR1 is MNHNY, CDR2 SVGAGI (reference sequence). Trimming took 6 bases from V and 3 from J, leaving 14 bases between them. In nucleotides, the CDR3 is TGTGCCAGCAGAAATGCCGGACAGTACTATGGCTACACCTTC. Translated: CASRNAGQYYGYTF.

This clone came up once. The V and J genes are TRBV29-1 and TRBJ1-2, with D uncertain. Germline V gives CDR1 SQVTM, CDR2 ANQGSEA. Trimming removed 2 bases at V and 1 base at J, with 14 bases between. The CDR3 has 15 amino acids. As DNA, the CDR3 is TGCAGCGTTGAATTTCGGACCGAGAATAACTATGGCTACACCTTC. Translated, it gives CSVEFRTENNYGYTF.

This clone was detected once. The chain combines TRBV7-2 with TRBJ1-3; the D is unclear. Germline assignment: CDR1 SGHTA and CDR2 FQGNSA. The CDR3 consists of 16 residues. V lost 5 bases and J 0 bases, leaving 14 bases between the germline ends. The CDR3 DNA sequence: TGTGCCAGCAGCCACGGCCCGGGCCGCTCTGGAAACACCATATATTTT. Its protein is CASSHGPGRSGNTIYF.

The V call is TRBV6-6, the J call TRBJ2-5, with 9 bases fitting TRBD1. The CDR3 is 16 residues long. The V gene end was trimmed by 4 bases and the J gene end by 4 bases; junction bases not matched to a gene: 10. CDR1 is MNHNY and CDR2 is SVGAGI in the germline V gene (reference sequence). CDR3 in DNA: TGTGCCAGCAGTTCCCACCGGACAGGGGTTAGAGAGACCCAGTACTTC. It translates to CASSSHRTGVRETQYF.

The J gene is TRBJ1-1, the V gene TRBV19; TRBD1 is a possible D gene (6 bases). This CDR3 is 15 amino acids long. The ends were cut back, 7 bases at V and 1 base at J, with 16 bases in the middle. From germline, CDR1 is LNHDA and CDR2 SQIVND (reference sequence). The CDR3 nucleotides are TGTGCCAGTACCCCACCGATGGGACAGAACACTGAAGCTTTCTTT. It specifies CASTPPMGQNTEAFF.

The chain is built from TRBV5-4 and TRBJ2-1, with 11 bases matching TRBD2. V lost 1 base, J lost 3 bases, and 3 bases stayed unmatched. CDR3 length equals 16 residues. Germline loops: CDR1 SGHNT, CDR2 YYREEE (reference sequence). DNA for the CDR3: TGTGCCAGCAGCTTGCCCGGGACTAGCGGCTACAATGAGCAGTTCTTC. Translating gives CASSLPGTSGYNEQFF. The complete variable domain, with remaining parts taken from reference TRBV5-4 and TRBJ2-1, reads ETGVTQSPTHLIKTRGQQVTLRCSSQSGHNTVSWYQQALGQGPQFIFQYYREEENGRGNFPPRFSGLQFPNYSSELNVNALELDDSALYLCASSLPGTSGYNEQFFGPGTRLTVL.